The present T cell receptor (beta chain) was sequenced within a study of T cells after yellow fever vaccination. A single record per CDR3 protein comes from TCRdb applying MiXCR to the 5' RACE reads. Among approximately 260,000 distinct CDR3 sequences, around 13% were seen once, and the ten largest hold 0.4% to 0.65%. The CDR3 runs to 12 residues. V lost 6 bases and J lost 5, with 10 bases in between. CDR1 MNHEY and CDR2 SMNVEV come from the germline V gene (reference sequence). This clonotype was observed a few times. The chain has TRBV27 and TRBJ2-5; D call uncertain. The TCR comes from a young man who received the YFV17D yellow fever vaccine. The material sequenced was CD4+ T cells sorted from PBMCs, taken 45 days after the yellow fever booster vaccination. CDR3 sequence: CASRTYGETQYF. In nucleotides, the CDR3 is TGTGCCAGCAGGACCTACGGCGAGACCCAGTACTTC.